One TCR beta chain is described in this entry. What it recognizes is unknown. The sample originates from a study of T cell responses to AZD1222 COVID-19 vaccine. The protocol was immunoSEQ multiplex PCR, while the TCRdb copy is restricted to in-frame clones and leaves out a portion. The table includes about 86,000 clones, approximately 80% detected once. Study-level points and caveats: It was only after the peak T cell response that any repertoires were sampled. Reportedly, nearly half the spike-specific TCRs target unmutated variant regions. Clonal diversity was possibly underestimated, and the donors were mostly white British, with more females.

V was clipped by 4 bases and J by 1 base, with 16 bases between them. Per the germline V gene, CDR1 is SGHDN and CDR2 is FVKESK. The CDR3 extends over 16 amino acids. This material consisted of peripheral blood, taken on day 0 of AZD1222 vaccination. The rearrangement links TRBV14 to TRBJ1-2; a possible D gene is TRBD1 (5 bases). The receptor comes from an adult in good health. The DNA for the CDR3 is TGTGCCAGCAGCCCTATCGGGAGGGACGGTAACTATGGCTACACCTTC. This sequence encodes CASSPIGRDGNYGYTF.